The present TCR beta chain was sequenced within a study of cytomegalovirus exposure and HLA in healthy donors. Study results and limitations: First-cohort TCR clusters tended to co-occur in the 120 or so validation repertoires, a later analysis found. Researchers catalogued around 150 TCR beta chains as cytomegalovirus-associated. Many donors shared some public TCRs, even though most TCR sequences were rare.

On this clone itself: Its antigen remains unidentified.

Repertoires were generated with immunoSEQ multiplex PCR, while TCRdb's copy carries only in-frame clones and drops some. Here the sample spans about 130,000 clones, 89% being singletons. This CDR3 has 14 amino acids. V lost 1 base, J lost 7 bases, and 11 bases lay in between. Germline V gene data show CDR1 as LNHNV and CDR2 as YYDKDF (reference sequence). The source is a woman younger than 30 in good health and CMV-seronegative. Sequences were obtained from PBMCs. V usage is TRBV15 and J usage is TRBJ1-5; D might be TRBD1 (5 bases). CDR3 nucleotide sequence: TGTGCCACCAGCAGAGTGTCAGGGTCGCAGCCCCAGCATTTT. Its translation is CATSRVSGSQPQHF.